This T cell receptor (beta chain) was recovered during a study of CD8+ T cells in alopecia areata. This CDR3 has 14 residues. Germline CDR1 LGHNA, CDR2 YNFKEQ. Trimming shortened V by 0 bases and J by 0 bases, and 5 bases separated the two germline ends. RNA, once extracted, was reverse transcribed into cDNA for use as the sequencing template. TCRdb's copy holds only in-frame clones and misses some; the assay was immunoSEQ multiplex PCR. The table includes more than 110,000 clones, 50% to 65% detected once. Treatment reported: oral pan-JAK inhibitor, 5-10 mg twice daily. The receptor comes from a human donor with alopecia areata. V and J are TRBV4-2 and TRBJ1-1, with D uncertain. Sequencing used CD8+ T cells sorted from blood, obtained at week 4, from a patient treated with tofacitinib. The CDR3 spells CASSQDVMNTEAFF. The CDR3 DNA is TGTGCCAGCAGCCAAGACGTCATGAACACTGAAGCTTTCTTT.